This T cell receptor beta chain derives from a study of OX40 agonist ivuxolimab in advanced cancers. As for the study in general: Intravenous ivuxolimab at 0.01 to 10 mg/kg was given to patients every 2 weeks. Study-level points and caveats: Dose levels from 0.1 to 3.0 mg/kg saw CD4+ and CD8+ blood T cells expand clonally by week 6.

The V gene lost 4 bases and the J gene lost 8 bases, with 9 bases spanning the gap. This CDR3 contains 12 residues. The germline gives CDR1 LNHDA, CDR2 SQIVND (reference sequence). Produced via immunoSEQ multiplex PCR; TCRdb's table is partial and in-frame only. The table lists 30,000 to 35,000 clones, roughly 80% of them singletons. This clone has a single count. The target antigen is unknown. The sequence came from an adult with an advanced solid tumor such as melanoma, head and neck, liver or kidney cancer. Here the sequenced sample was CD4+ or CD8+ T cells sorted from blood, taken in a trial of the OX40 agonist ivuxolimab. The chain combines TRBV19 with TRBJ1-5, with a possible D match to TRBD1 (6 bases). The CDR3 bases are TGTGCCAGTAGTACACAGGGAAAGCCCCAGCATTTT. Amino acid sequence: CASSTQGKPQHF. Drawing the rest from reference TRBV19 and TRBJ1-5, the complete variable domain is DGGITQSPKYLFRKEGQNVTLSCEQNLNHDAMYWYRQDPGQGLRLIYYSQIVNDFQKGDIAEGYSVSREKKESFPLTVTSAQKNPTAFYLCASSTQGKPQHFGDGTRLSIL.